The present entry profiles one T cell receptor (beta chain) with its context. The antigen is unknown. This sample stems from a study of cytomegalovirus exposure and HLA in healthy donors. Findings and limits, study-wide: Analysis was performed later, and it showed HLA-associated TCR beta chains to be more clonally expanded than equally common others. Some TCR beta chains (more than 150 of them) were listed as cytomegalovirus-associated.

In the PCR, 60 Vbeta and 13 Jbeta primers were used. Some clones are missing from TCRdb's copy, which holds only in-frame ones; the method was immunoSEQ multiplex PCR. The sample carries under 300,000 clones, approximately 80% recorded once. CDR3 length: 15 amino acids. J gave up 6 bases and V 4 bases, and 7 bases lay outside the gene matches. CDR1 SGHKS and CDR2 YYEKEE come from the germline V gene (reference sequence). Sequencing used PBMCs. The chain links TRBV5-5 to TRBJ2-1; 10 nucleotides align to TRBD2. The receptor was derived from a woman aged 55-70 years in good health and CMV-seropositive. The CDR3 spells CASSPGIAGGNEQFF. As DNA, the CDR3 is TGTGCCAGCAGCCCCGGAATAGCGGGGGGCAATGAGCAGTTCTTC.